The 11 T cell receptor beta chains in this list originate from one sample, sequenced in a study of cytomegalovirus exposure and HLA in healthy donors. The data were produced by immunoSEQ multiplex PCR, yet TCRdb's version contains in-frame clones alone and is incomplete. Among around 160,000 clones listed, 84% were seen once. The sequencing sample was made of PBMCs. The source of these receptors is a man aged 25-45 years in good health and CMV-seropositive.

Relative to its sample, this clone is medium-sized. The chain is built from TRBV9 and TRBJ2-2, with TRBD2 matching 7 bases. The CDR3 runs to 14 residues. Trimming at V came to 1 base and at J to 4 bases, leaving 1 base not matched to a gene. Germline CDR1 reads SGDLS; CDR2 reads YYNGEE. CDR3 region: CASSVWGGTGELFF. In nucleotides, the CDR3 is TGTGCCAGCAGCGTATGGGGGGGCACCGGGGAGCTGTTTTTT.

As DNA, the CDR3 is TGTGCCAGCAGCGTAGGGGCCACCATTAGGACTGAAGCTTTCTTT. Amino acids: CASSVGATIRTEAFF. This chain uses TRBV9 with TRBJ1-1; unclear D gene. CDR3 length equals 15 residues. The germline gives CDR1 SGDLS, CDR2 YYNGEE. V was trimmed by 0 bases and J by 5 bases, leaving 14 bases between them.

The chain has TRBV15 and TRBJ2-3, with D possibly being TRBD1 (7 bases). CDR1 LNHNV and CDR2 YYDKDF come from the germline V gene (reference sequence). The CDR3 covers 16 residues. The V and J ends lost 1 base and 1 base respectively, with 12 bases between them. CDR3 nucleotides: TGTGCCACCAGCAGAGGGGGGGACAGCCGCACAGATACGCAGTATTTT. This encodes CATSRGGDSRTDTQYF.

This clone was found many times. V is TRBV30 and J is TRBJ2-7, with D possibly matching TRBD1 (5 bases). This CDR3 has 14 amino acids. Germline assignment: CDR1 GTSNPN and CDR2 SVGIG (reference sequence). V was pared by 2 bases and J by 7 bases, with 18 bases between. CDR3 in DNA: TGTGCCTGGAGTCCCTTAGGGGCCTTTGTGGAGCAGTACTTC. Translation gives CAWSPLGAFVEQYF.

DNA of the CDR3: TGTGCCAGCAGCGTAGGGTCTGCAGGGCGGTTGAACACTGAAGCTTTCTTT. As protein: CASSVGSAGRLNTEAFF. V usage is TRBV9 and J usage is TRBJ1-1; the D gene is possibly TRBD1 (5 bases). This CDR3 has 17 amino acids. Per germline, CDR1 SGDLS and CDR2 YYNGEE. Trimming took off 0 bases at V and 0 bases at J, with 15 bases between the two ends.

The chain's CDR3 is CASSRTGGSEQYF. CDR3 nucleotides: TGCGCCAGCAGCCGGACAGGGGGGAGCGAGCAGTACTTC. The V and J genes are TRBV4-1 and TRBJ2-7; 10 nucleotides align to TRBD1. This CDR3 is 13 amino acids long. CDR1 and CDR2 (germline): MGHRA, YSYEKL. V trimming: 4 bases; J trimming: 6 bases; junction bases outside the gene matches: 3.

The chain uses TRBV6-5 and TRBJ1-4; 8 bases match TRBD1. Trimming took 4 bases from V and 8 from J; bases not matched to a gene: 9. The CDR3 totals 15 residues. Looked up from germline, CDR1 is MNHEY and CDR2 is SVGAGI. This CDR3 reads CASSSTGGLSEKLFF. CDR3 sequence (DNA): TGTGCCAGCAGTTCAACAGGGGGTTTATCCGAAAAACTGTTTTTT.

The sample holds one count of this clone. The junction does not match germline at one end; this may be a read error. This chain links TRBV7-7 with TRBJ2-3, with TRBD2 identical over 9 bases. Germline CDR1 reads SSHAT; CDR2 reads FNYEAQ (reference sequence). The CDR3 runs to 15 residues. CDR3 DNA sequence: TGTGCTAGCAGCTTGGCTAGCGGGATGGGAGATACGCAGTATTTT. Protein: CASSLASGMGDTQYF.

The chain joins TRBV5-1 to TRBJ1-2; D gene uncertain. V shed 2 bases and J shed 2 bases, with 13 bases lying between them. The CDR3 totals 15 residues. Germline V lookup: CDR1 SGHRS, CDR2 YFSETQ. CDR3 coding DNA: TGCGCCAGCAGCTTCGGTGTAGGAGCGAACTATGGCTACACCTTC. This gives the protein CASSFGVGANYGYTF.

The chain uses TRBV5-1 and TRBJ2-1; 7 bases fit TRBD2. Trimming took 3 bases from V and 8 from J; bases not matched to a gene: 14. Per the germline V gene, CDR1 is SGHRS and CDR2 is YFSETQ. The CDR3 is made up of 16 amino acids. CDR3 DNA: TGCGCCAGCAGCTCCCTGAGCGGGATCCTGCCCGATGAGCAGTTCTTC. This encodes CASSSLSGILPDEQFF.

This clone has only a few counts. The V gene is TRBV10-1, the J gene TRBJ1-1, with D perhaps TRBD1 (5 bases). The CDR3 is made up of 14 amino acids. The germline V gene encodes CDR1 WNHNN and CDR2 SYGVQD (reference sequence). Trimming took off 3 bases at V and 1 base at J, with 9 bases between the two ends. The CDR3 protein is CASSDTGRNTEAFF. CDR3 nucleotide sequence: TGCGCCAGCAGTGATACAGGACGGAACACTGAAGCTTTCTTT.